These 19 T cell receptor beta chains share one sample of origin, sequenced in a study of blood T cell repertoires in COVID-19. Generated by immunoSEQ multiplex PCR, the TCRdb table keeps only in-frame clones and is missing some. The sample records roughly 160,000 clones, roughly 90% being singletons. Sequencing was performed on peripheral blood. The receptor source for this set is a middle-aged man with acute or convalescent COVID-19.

The CDR3 sequence is CASSGGAFQDTEAFF. CDR3 DNA: TGTGCCAGCAGTGGGGGGGCTTTTCAGGACACTGAAGCTTTCTTT. The rearrangement joins TRBV11-2 to TRBJ1-1; a weak D match, TRBD1 (6 bases). Germline V gives CDR1 SGHAT, CDR2 FQNNGV. CDR3 length: 15 residues. The ends were cut back, 6 bases at V and 3 bases at J, with 17 bases in the middle. Together with reference TRBV11-2 and TRBJ1-1, the CDR3 gives the full variable domain: EAGVAQSPRYKIIEKRQSVAFWCNPISGHATLYWYQQILGQGPKLLIQFQNNGVVDDSQLPKDRFSAERLKGVDSTLKIQPAKLEDSAVYLCASSGGAFQDTEAFFGQGTRLTVV.

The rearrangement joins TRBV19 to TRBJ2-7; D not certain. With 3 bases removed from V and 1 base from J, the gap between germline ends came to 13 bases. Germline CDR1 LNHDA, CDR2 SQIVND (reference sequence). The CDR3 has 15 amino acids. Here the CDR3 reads CASSIAFDGSYEQYV. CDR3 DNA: TGTGCCAGTAGTATCGCCTTCGACGGGTCCTACGAGCAGTACGTC.

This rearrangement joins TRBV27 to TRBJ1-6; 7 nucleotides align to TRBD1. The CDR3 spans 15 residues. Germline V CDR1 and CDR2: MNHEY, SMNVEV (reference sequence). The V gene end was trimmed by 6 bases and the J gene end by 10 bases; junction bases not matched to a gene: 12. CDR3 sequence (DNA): TGTGCCAGCAGGACGGACAGGCAACACGGATCACCCCTCCACTTT. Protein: CASRTDRQHGSPLHF.

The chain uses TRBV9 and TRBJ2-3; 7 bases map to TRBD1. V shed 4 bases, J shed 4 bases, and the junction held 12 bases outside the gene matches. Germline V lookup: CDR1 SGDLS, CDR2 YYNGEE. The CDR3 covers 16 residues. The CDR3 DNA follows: TGTGCCAGCAGCAGCGACAGGGATAACGTGGCAGATACGCAGTATTTT. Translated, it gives CASSSDRDNVADTQYF.

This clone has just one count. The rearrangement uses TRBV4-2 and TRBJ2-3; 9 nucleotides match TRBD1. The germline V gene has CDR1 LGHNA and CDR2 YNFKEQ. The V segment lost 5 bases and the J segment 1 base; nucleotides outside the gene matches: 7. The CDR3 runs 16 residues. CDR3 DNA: TGTGCCAGCAGCTCCATACAGGGGGCGGGCACAGATACGCAGTATTTT. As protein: CASSSIQGAGTDTQYF.

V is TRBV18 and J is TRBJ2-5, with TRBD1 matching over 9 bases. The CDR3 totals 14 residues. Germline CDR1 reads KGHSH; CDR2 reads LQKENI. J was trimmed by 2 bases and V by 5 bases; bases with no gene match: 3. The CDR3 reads CASSTQGAQETQYF. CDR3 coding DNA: TGTGCCAGCTCAACACAGGGGGCGCAAGAGACCCAGTACTTC.

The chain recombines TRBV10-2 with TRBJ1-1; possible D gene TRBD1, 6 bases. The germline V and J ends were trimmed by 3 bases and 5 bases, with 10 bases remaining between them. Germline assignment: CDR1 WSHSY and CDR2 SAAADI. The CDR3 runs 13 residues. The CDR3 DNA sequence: TGCGCCAGCAGTGATTATCAGGGGACTGAAGCTTTCTTT. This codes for CASSDYQGTEAFF.

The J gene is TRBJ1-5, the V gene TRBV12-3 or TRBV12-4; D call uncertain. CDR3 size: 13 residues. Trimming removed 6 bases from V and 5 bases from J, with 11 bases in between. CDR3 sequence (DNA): TGTGCCAGCAGAAGCGGTCATTATCAGCCCCAGCATTTT. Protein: CASRSGHYQPQHF.

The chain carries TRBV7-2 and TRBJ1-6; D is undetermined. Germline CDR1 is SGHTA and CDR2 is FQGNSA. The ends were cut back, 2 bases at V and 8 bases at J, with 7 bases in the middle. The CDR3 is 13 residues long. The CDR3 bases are TGTGCCAGCAGCTTAATGGCAGATTCACCCCTCCACTTT. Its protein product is CASSLMADSPLHF.

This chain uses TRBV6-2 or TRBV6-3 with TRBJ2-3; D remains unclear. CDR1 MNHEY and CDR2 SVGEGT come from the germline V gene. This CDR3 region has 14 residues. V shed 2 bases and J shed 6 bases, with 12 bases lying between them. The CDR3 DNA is TGTGCCAGCAGTTACGTTCTAAAAGCGGATACGCAGTATTTT. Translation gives CASSYVLKADTQYF.

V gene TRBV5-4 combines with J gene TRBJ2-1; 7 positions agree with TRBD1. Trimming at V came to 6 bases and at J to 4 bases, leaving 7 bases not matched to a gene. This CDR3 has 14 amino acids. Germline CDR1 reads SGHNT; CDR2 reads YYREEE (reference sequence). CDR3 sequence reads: CASKPTGPYNEQFF. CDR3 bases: TGTGCCAGCAAACCGACAGGGCCTTACAATGAGCAGTTCTTC.

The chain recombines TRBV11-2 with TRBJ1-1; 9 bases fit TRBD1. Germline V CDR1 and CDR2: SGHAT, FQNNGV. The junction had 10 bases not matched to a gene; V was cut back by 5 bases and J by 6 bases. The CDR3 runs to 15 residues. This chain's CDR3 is CASSETPGQGSEAFF. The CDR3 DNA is TGTGCCAGCAGCGAGACTCCGGGACAGGGCTCTGAAGCTTTCTTT.

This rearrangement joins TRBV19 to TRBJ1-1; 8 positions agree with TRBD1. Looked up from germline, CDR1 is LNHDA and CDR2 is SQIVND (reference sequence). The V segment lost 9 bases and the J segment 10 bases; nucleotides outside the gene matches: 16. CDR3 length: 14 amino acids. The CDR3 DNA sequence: TGTGCCAGCCGACTCCAATCCCGGACAGGGAGAGCTTTCTTT. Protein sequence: CASRLQSRTGRAFF. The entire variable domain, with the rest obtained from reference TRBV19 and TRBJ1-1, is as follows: DGGITQSPKYLFRKEGQNVTLSCEQNLNHDAMYWYRQDPGQGLRLIYYSQIVNDFQKGDIAEGYSVSREKKESFPLTVTSAQKNPTAFYLCASRLQSRTGRAFFGQGTRLTVV.

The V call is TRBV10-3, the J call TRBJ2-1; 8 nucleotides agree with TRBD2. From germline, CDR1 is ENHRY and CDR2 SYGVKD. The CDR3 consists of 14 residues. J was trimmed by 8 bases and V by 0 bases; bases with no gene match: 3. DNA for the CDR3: TGTGCCATCAGTGAGTCTAGCGGGACCGATGAGCAGTTCTTC. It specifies CAISESSGTDEQFF.

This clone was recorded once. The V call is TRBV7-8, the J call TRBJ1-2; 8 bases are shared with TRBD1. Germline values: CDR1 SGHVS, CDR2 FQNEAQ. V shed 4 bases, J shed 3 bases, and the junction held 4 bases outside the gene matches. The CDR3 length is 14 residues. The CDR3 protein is CASSYRDRYYGYTF. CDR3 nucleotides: TGTGCCAGCAGCTACCGGGACAGGTACTATGGCTACACCTTC.

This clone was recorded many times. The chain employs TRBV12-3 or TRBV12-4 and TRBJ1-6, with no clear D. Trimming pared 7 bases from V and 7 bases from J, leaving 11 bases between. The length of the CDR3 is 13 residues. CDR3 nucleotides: TGTGCCAGCACCCCGATCGGGAATTCACCCCTCCACTTT. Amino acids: CASTPIGNSPLHF.

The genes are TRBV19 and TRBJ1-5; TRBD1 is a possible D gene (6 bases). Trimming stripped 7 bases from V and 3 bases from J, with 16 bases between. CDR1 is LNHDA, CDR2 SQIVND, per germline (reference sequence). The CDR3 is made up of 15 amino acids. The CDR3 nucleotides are TGTGCCAGTACTTCTAGGACAGATTCCAATCAGCCCCAGCATTTT. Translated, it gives CASTSRTDSNQPQHF.

This CDR3 reads CASSSQRAADTQYF. CDR3 coding DNA: TGTGCCAGCAGCTCCCAGAGAGCGGCAGATACGCAGTATTTT. The V call is TRBV7-9, the J call TRBJ2-3; maybe TRBD2 (5 bases). With 4 bases removed from V and 4 bases from J, the gap between germline ends came to 12 bases. CDR3 length equals 14 residues. The germline V gene encodes CDR1 SEHNR and CDR2 FQNEAQ (reference sequence).

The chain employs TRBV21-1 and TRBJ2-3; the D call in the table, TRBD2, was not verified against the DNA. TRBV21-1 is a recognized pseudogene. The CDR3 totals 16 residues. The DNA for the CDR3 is TGTGCCAGCAGCGAGAGCGGGGGGGCCTTTCCAGATACGCAGTATTTT. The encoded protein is CASSESGGAFPDTQYF.